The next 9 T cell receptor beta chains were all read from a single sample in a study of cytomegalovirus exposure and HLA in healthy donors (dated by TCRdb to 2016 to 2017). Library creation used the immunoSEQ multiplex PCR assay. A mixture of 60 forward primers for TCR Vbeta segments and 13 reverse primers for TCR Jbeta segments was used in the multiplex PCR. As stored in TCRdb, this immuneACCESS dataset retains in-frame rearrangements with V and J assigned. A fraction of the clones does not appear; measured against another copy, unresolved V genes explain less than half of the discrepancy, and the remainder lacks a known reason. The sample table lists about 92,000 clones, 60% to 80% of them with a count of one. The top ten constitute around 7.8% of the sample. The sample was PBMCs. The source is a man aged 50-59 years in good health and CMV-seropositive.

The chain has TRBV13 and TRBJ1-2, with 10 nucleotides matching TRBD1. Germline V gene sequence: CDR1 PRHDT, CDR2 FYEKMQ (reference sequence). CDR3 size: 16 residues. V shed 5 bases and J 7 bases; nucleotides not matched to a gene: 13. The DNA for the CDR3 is TGTGCCAGCAGCCCACAGGGACAGGGGAATTACGGTGGCTACACCTTC. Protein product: CASSPQGQGNYGGYTF.

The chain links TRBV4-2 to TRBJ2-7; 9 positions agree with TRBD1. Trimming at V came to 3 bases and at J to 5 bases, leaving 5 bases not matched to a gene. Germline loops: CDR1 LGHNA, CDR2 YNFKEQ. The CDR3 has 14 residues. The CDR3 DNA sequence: TGTGCCAGCAGCCAGGGGACAGGGTCCGACGAGCAGTACTTC. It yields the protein CASSQGTGSDEQYF.

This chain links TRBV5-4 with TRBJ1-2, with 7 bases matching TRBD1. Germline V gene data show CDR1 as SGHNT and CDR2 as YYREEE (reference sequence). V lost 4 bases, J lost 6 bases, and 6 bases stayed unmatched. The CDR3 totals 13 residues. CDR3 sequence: CASSVGTDDGYTF. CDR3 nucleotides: TGTGCCAGCAGCGTCGGGACAGACGATGGCTACACCTTC.

CDR3 residues: CSVDQGEAFF. As DNA, the CDR3 is TGCAGCGTTGACCAGGGGGAAGCTTTCTTT. The chain is built from TRBV29-1 and TRBJ1-1; D might be TRBD1 (6 bases). The CDR3 sequence is 10 residues long. V lost 3 bases and J lost 8, with 7 bases in between. The germline gives CDR1 SQVTM, CDR2 ANQGSEA.

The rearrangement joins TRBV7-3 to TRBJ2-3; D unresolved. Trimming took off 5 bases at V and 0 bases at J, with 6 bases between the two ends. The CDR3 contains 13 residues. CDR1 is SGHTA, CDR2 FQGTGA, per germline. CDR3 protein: CASSPQSTDTQYF. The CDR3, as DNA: TGTGCCAGCAGCCCCCAGAGCACAGATACGCAGTATTTT.

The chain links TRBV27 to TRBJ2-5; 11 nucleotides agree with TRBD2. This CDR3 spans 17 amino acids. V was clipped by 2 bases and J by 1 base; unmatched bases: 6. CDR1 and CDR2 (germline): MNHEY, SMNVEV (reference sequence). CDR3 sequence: CASSLNSLAGGQETQYF. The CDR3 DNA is TGTGCCAGCAGTTTAAACTCCCTAGCGGGGGGCCAAGAGACCCAGTACTTC.

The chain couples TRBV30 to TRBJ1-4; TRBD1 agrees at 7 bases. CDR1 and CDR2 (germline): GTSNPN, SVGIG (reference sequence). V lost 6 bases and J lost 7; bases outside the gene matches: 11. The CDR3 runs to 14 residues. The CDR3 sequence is CACQTTGFAEKLFF. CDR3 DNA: TGTGCCTGTCAAACGACAGGGTTTGCTGAAAAACTGTTTTTT.

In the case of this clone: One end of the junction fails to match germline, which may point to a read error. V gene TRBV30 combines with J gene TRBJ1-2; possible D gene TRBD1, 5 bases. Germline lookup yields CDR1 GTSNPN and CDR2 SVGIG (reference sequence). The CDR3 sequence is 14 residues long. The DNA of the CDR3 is TGTGCCTGGAGTCCGTTGGGGGGAGGTGGTGGCTACCCCTTC. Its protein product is CAWSPLGGGGGYPF.

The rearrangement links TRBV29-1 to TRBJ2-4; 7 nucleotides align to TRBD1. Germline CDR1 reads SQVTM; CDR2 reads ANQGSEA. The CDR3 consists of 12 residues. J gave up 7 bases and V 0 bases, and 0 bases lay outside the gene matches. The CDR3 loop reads CSVEEQGNIQYF. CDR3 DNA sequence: TGCAGCGTTGAAGAACAGGGGAACATTCAGTACTTC.